The sequence of this T cell receptor (beta chain) was determined in a study of CD8 T cells in Susac syndrome (dated by TCRdb to the late 2010s). Broadly, across the study: The study used repertoire sequencing to test whether antigen drove CD8+ T cell activation and differentiation in Susac syndrome. Overall results and qualifications from the work: The number of individuals in the TCR sequencing and HLA analysis was recognized as being relatively small.

RNA was extracted using the RNeasy kit, and roughly 0.5 to 1 microgram was reverse transcribed with random hexamers. TCR beta CDR3 regions were amplified with the immunoSEQ multiplex PCR assay covering 54 Vbeta and 13 Jbeta segments. PCR amplification bias was corrected by using a synthetic template baseline for primer optimization and computational correction. The authors' analysis ran thus. Reads were annotated to V, D and J genes according to IMGT and were analyzed with immunoSEQ Analyzer, with only productive sequences retained. To calculate clonality, Shannon entropy was normalized by log2 of the number of productive unique sequences and then subtracted from one. For each patient and control, public and private clones were evaluated among the 100 most prevalent clones. Clones were defined as Susac-specific when absent from the healthy and MS cohorts, from about 1,100 published viral clones and from other ImmuneACCESS disease sequences. TCRdb trimmed public reads at Q25 via fastp, called clones via MiXCR and kept in-frame beta chains. Entries are consolidated by CDR3 protein sequence, retaining the most common genes and DNA. Here the V and J calls rest on TCRdb's processing, not on the authors' analysis. For this sample there are about 210,000 distinct CDR3 sequences; nearly 97% appear just once. Roughly 0.1% of the sample comes from the top ten.

Peripheral blood CD8+ and CD4+ T cells from healthy donors, Susac syndrome patients and multiple sclerosis patients were profiled using high-throughput TCR beta sequencing. Treatment-naive patients with stable or active relapsing-remitting disease fulfilling revised McDonald criteria were used as multiple sclerosis controls. Bulk CD8+ and CD4+ T cells were purified magnetically by negative isolation, whereas CD8+ TEMRA cells were enriched by FACS. Blood was collected in EDTA tubes and processed within 24 hours, with PBMCs isolated through density gradient centrifugation. PBMCs intended for TCR sequencing were frozen in liquid nitrogen and were later thawed in a 37 degrees C water bath. A purity of at least 90% was achieved for sorted or isolated CD4+, CD8+ and CD8+ TEMRA cells. Regarding this clonotype: It lacks a known antigen. Base qualities were left out, and no much larger clone turns up one base away.

The sequence derives from a human donor with multiple sclerosis. The sequenced sample was CD4+ T cells from PBMCs.

The DNA sequence reads TGTGCCAGCAGTTTGGGCCAGGGGGAGGGGTCCTACGAGCAGTACTTC. Its protein is CASSLGQGEGSYEQYF. The chain employs TRBV2 and TRBJ2-7; the D gene could be either TRBD1 or TRBD2, each agreeing at 7 bases. CDR1 SNHLY and CDR2 FYNNEI were looked up in the germline V gene. V is clipped by 5 bases and J by 1 base, and the sequence between their germline boundaries is 18 bases long. The CDR3 goes from the cysteine to the phenylalanine over 16 residues. This entry keeps only the CDR3 DNA: 48 bases, framed from base 1.